This T cell receptor beta chain was identified in a study of cytomegalovirus exposure and HLA in healthy donors. Overall study: Earlier, some 170 million T cells were analyzed, and 90 million to 120 million unique TCR beta sequences were found among them. Across around 400 genotyped donors, 65% to 90% landed in the Caucasian-associated ancestry cluster.

The CDR3 runs 15 residues. J lost 0 bases, V lost 5 bases, and 2 bases had no gene match. CDR1 is MRHNA and CDR2 is SNTAGT in the germline V gene. The study, taken as a whole, reports: The classifier was said to identify cytomegalovirus status with high specificity and sensitivity.

Comments on this clone: The antigen remains unidentified.

PCR amplification relied on 60 Vbeta primers (plus 13 Jbeta primers). Using immunoSEQ multiplex PCR, the repertoire was profiled, and TCRdb retains in-frame clones only, with some absent. The table records 150,000 to 180,000 clones, about 70% of them present only once. The TCR originated in a young man in good health and CMV-seronegative. Sequenced: PBMCs. This rearrangement joins TRBV6-4 to TRBJ2-3; 10 nucleotides line up with TRBD2. As DNA, the CDR3 is TGTGCCAGCAGTTTTAGCGGGGGGAGCACAGATACGCAGTATTTT. This gives the protein CASSFSGGSTDTQYF.